This paragraph covers one T cell receptor beta chain sequence. Its antigen remains unidentified. CDR1 SGHAT and CDR2 FQNNGV come from the germline V gene. This CDR3 has 15 residues. The J segment lost 7 bases and the V segment lost 4 bases, leaving 12 bases of the junction unmatched. Sample time point: baseline pretreatment blood. As for treatment: 15 Gy SBRT to primary tumor, nephrectomy 4 weeks later. Serial blood draws occurred at baseline and 2 and 4 weeks post-SBRT. Clear cell pathology was present in this patient's renal cell carcinoma. The sample belongs to a study of radiation and T cells in renal cell carcinoma. The study's findings and limits: Without pretreatment biopsies, baseline tumor clonotype presence was undetermined.

Sequencing used immunoSEQ multiplex PCR; TCRdb keeps in-frame clones, though not all of them. The profile covers under 65,000 clones, with 65% to 80% appearing a single time and 7.3% taken by the ten largest. The sequence came from a man aged 60-69 years with renal cell carcinoma. The chain uses TRBV11-2 and TRBJ1-2; the match to TRBD1 covers 7 bases. Sequences were derived from blood, sampled from a patient whose treatment included radiotherapy and nephrectomy. CDR3 residues: CASSSTGEVGVGYTF. The DNA for the CDR3 is TGTGCCAGCAGCTCAACAGGGGAGGTTGGGGTTGGCTACACCTTC.